The next 8 T cell receptor beta chains were all read from a single sample in a study of T-cell reconstitution after alpha-beta-depleted transplantation in children. TCRbeta library preparation incorporated unique molecular identifiers. TCRdb reprocessed the PCR reads via MiXCR and lists one record per CDR3 protein. The sample has approximately 350,000 distinct CDR3 sequences, 10% seen once; the top ten hold about 2.3%. Sample: PBMCs from the stem cell graft donor, taken from the stem cell graft. The source of these receptors is a human donor who donated a stem cell graft to a child with acute lymphoblastic leukemia.

Ten or more counts support this clonotype. This chain links TRBV5-6 with TRBJ2-7; D perhaps matches TRBD1 (6 bases). The CDR3 has 15 amino acids. Germline V gene lookup returns CDR1 SGHDT and CDR2 YYEEEE. V was clipped by 3 bases and J by 0 bases, with 13 bases between them. The DNA for the CDR3 is TGTGCCAGCAGCTCAGGGGCTTGGGCCTCCTACGAGCAGTACTTC. It codes for CASSSGAWASYEQYF.

This clonotype was seen many times. The V call is TRBV6-5, the J call TRBJ2-7; unclear D gene. The length of the CDR3 is 13 residues. V lost 0 bases and J 3 bases, leaving 6 bases between the germline ends. In germline, CDR1 is MNHEY, CDR2 SVGAGI. In DNA form, the CDR3 reads TGTGCCAGCAGTTACTCAAGTGACTACGAGCAGTACTTC. It is translated as CASSYSSDYEQYF.

This clonotype was observed a few times. CDR3: CASSLAVGQDSGTGELFF. For the CDR3, the DNA is TGTGCCAGCAGCTTAGCAGTCGGGCAGGACTCGGGGACCGGGGAGCTGTTTTTT. The V gene is TRBV11-1, the J gene TRBJ2-2; D possibly corresponds to TRBD2 (5 bases). Trimming pared 0 bases from V and 5 bases from J, leaving 19 bases between. Germline V lookup: CDR1 SGHAT, CDR2 FQDESV (reference sequence). The CDR3 has 18 amino acids.

The V and J genes are TRBV20-1 and TRBJ2-7, with 8 bases aligning to TRBD1. Per the germline V gene, CDR1 is DFQATT and CDR2 is SNEGSKA (reference sequence). Trimming took 5 bases from V and 5 from J; bases not matched to a gene: 8. The CDR3 is 13 amino acids. The CDR3 here is CSAWGPGGDEQYF. The CDR3 DNA reads as TGCAGTGCTTGGGGGCCAGGGGGCGACGAGCAGTACTTC.

This clonotype appeared a few times. V gene TRBV27 combines with J gene TRBJ2-7; 9 positions agree with TRBD2. Germline V lookup: CDR1 MNHEY, CDR2 SMNVEV (reference sequence). Germline trimming cut 4 bases from V and 1 base from J; bases unmatched to any gene: 2. The CDR3 runs 14 residues. The CDR3 region is CASSYSGSSYEQYF. The CDR3 DNA follows: TGTGCCAGCAGTTATAGCGGGAGTTCCTACGAGCAGTACTTC.

This clonotype was counted a few times. V and J are TRBV11-1 and TRBJ2-2; TRBD1 or TRBD2 may be the D gene (5 bases each). Germline V gene sequence: CDR1 SGHAT, CDR2 FQDESV (reference sequence). Trimming cost V 2 bases and J 1 base, with 17 bases left between them. CDR3 length: 18 amino acids. CDR3 loop: CASSLRNLRGLNTGELFF. The CDR3 nucleotides are TGTGCCAGCAGCTTAAGAAATTTGAGGGGATTGAACACCGGGGAGCTGTTTTTT.

The gene calls are TRBV11-2 and TRBJ2-3, with 10 bases identical to TRBD2. CDR3 length equals 19 residues. J lost 0 bases, V lost 1 base, and 10 bases had no gene match. Germline loops: CDR1 SGHAT, CDR2 FQNNGV. CDR3 nucleotides: TGTGCCAGCAGCTTAGGACGGCTAGCGGGAGCCTCTAGCACAGATACGCAGTATTTT. Amino acids: CASSLGRLAGASSTDTQYF.

This clonotype came up once. This chain uses TRBV6-2 or TRBV6-3 with TRBJ2-5; 9 bases match TRBD2. Germline CDR1 is MNHEY and CDR2 is SVGEGT. The CDR3 runs 14 residues. Trimming removed 4 bases from V and 3 bases from J; junction bases left unmatched: 3. The CDR3 protein is CASSSAGGKETQYF. CDR3 sequence (DNA): TGTGCCAGCAGTTCGGCGGGAGGGAAAGAGACCCAGTACTTC.